This T cell receptor beta chain appears in the sequencing data of a study of T cells after yellow fever vaccination. The study's findings and limits: Booster samples showed a return of most primary-vaccination clones (roughly 96% CD4, about 85% CD8).

This clonotype showed up many times. As yet, its antigen is unknown. Trimming took 5 bases from V and 5 from J, leaving 15 bases between them. CDR1 and CDR2 from the germline V gene are KGHSH and LQKENI. The CDR3 loop spans 15 amino acids. Template switching with 5'RACE generated the TCR cDNA and added a universal primer site and UMIs. A single record per CDR3 protein comes from TCRdb applying MiXCR to the 5' RACE reads. The table records over 250,000 distinct CDR3 sequences, over 4% of them present only once. The receptor comes from a man younger than 35 who received the YFV17D yellow fever vaccine. Sequencing used PBMCs, obtained 5 days after the yellow fever booster vaccination. The chain recombines TRBV18 with TRBJ1-4; a possible D gene is TRBD1 (6 bases). CDR3 residues: CASSFGQSPNEKLFF. For the CDR3, the DNA is TGTGCCAGCTCATTCGGACAGTCCCCCAATGAAAAACTGTTTTTT. Looking up the rest from reference TRBV18 and TRBJ1-4 gives the full variable domain: NAGVMQNPRHLVRRRGQEARLRCSPMKGHSHVYWYRQLPEEGLKFMVYLQKENIIDESGMPKERFSAEFPKEGPSILRIQQVVRGDSAAYFCASSFGQSPNEKLFFGSGTQLSVL.